The present entry profiles one T cell receptor beta chain with its context. Other DNA sequences within the sample encode an identical CDR3. CDR1 is SGDLS, CDR2 YYNGEE, per germline. Trimming left V 3 bases short and J 4 bases short, with 10 bases between. There are 13 residues in the CDR3. Sequencing was performed with immunoSEQ multiplex PCR; in TCRdb, only in-frame clones are kept and a portion is missing. Among around 320,000 clones listed, about nine tenths were seen once. The data stem from a study of shared clonotypes between healthy human individuals. This TCR was sampled from a young man in good health. The specimen sequenced was memory CD8+ T cells sorted from blood. As for subset: CD45RO+ cells pooled with CCR7-negative TemRA cells. The rearrangement uses TRBV9 and TRBJ1-1; D might be TRBD1 (5 bases). The CDR3 protein is CASSAGGRTEAFF. CDR3 sequence (DNA): TGTGCCAGCAGCGCGGGGGGACGCACTGAAGCTTTCTTT.